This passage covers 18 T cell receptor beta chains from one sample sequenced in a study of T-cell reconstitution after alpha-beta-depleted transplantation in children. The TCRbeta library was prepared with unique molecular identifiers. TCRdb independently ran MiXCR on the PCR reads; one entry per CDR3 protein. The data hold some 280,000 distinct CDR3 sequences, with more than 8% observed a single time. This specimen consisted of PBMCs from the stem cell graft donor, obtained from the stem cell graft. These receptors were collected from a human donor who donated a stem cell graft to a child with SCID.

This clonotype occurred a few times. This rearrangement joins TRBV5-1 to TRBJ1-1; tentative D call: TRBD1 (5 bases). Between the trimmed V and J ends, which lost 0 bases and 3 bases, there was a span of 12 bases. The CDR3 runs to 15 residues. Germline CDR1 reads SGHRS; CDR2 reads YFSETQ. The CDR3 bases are TGCGCCAGCAGCTTGGCGCAGGGAGTGTACACTGAAGCTTTCTTT. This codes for CASSLAQGVYTEAFF.

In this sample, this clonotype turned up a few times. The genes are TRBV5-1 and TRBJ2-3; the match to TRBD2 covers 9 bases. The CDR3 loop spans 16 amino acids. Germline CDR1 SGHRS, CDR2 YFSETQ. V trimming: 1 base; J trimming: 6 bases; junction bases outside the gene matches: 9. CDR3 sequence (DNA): TGCGCCAGCAGCTTGTATGGTAGCGGGGGTACCGATACGCAGTATTTT. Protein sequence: CASSLYGSGGTDTQYF.

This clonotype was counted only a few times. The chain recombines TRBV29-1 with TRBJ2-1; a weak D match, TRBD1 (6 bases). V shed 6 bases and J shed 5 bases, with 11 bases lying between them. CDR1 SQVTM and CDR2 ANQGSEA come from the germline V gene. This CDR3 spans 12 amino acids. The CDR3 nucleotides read TGCAGCGTGACGACAGGAAACAATGAGCAGTTCTTC. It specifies CSVTTGNNEQFF.

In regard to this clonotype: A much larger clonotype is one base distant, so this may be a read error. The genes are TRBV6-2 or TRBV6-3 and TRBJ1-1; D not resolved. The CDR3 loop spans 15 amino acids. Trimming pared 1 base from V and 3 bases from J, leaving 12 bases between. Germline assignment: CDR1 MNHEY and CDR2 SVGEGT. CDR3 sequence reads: CASSYLKGIDTEAFF. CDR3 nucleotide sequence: TGTGCCAGCAGTTACTTGAAAGGGATCGACACTGAAGCTTTCTTT.

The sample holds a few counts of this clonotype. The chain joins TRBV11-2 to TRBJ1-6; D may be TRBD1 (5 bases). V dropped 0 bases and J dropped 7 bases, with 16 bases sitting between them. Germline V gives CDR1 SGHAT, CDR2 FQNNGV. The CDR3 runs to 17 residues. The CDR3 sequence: CASSLEGDRILNSPLHF. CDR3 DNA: TGTGCCAGCAGCTTAGAGGGTGACAGAATTCTAAATTCACCCCTCCACTTT.

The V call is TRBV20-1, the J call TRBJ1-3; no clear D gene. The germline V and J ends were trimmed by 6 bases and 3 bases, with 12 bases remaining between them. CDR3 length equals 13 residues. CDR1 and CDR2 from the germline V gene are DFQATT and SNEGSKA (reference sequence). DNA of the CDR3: TGCAGTGCCCAGGAGGGTGGTGGAAACACCATATATTTT. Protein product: CSAQEGGGNTIYF.

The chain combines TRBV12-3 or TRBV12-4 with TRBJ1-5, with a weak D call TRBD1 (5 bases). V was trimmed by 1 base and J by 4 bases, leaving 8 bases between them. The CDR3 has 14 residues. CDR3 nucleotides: TGTGCCAGCAGTTTAGTGGAGGGGAATCAGCCCCAGCATTTT. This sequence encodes CASSLVEGNQPQHF.

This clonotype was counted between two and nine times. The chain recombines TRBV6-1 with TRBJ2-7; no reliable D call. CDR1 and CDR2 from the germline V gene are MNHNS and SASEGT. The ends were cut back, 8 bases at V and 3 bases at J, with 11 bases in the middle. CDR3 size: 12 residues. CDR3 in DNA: TGTGCCAGCCTGGGGATGGGCTACGAGCAGTACTTC. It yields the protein CASLGMGYEQYF.

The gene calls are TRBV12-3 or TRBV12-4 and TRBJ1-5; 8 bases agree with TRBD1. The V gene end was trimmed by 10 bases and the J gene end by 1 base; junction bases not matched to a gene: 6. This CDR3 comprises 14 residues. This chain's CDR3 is CATTDRASNQPQHF. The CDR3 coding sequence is TGTGCCACCACGGACAGGGCGAGCAATCAGCCCCAGCATTTT.

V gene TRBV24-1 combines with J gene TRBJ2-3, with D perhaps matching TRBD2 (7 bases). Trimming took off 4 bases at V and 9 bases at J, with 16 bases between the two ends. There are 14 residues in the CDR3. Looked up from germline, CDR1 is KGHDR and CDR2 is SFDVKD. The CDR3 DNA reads TGTGCCACCAGTGAAGGGGGGGCCTTGGGCACGCAGTATTTT. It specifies CATSEGGALGTQYF.

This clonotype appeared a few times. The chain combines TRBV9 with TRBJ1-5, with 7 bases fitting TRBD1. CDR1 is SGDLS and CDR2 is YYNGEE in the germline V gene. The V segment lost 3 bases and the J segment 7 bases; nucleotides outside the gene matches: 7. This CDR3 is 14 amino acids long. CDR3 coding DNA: TGTGCCAGCAGCGGATGGGACAGCGGGCAGCCCCAGCATTTT. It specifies CASSGWDSGQPQHF.

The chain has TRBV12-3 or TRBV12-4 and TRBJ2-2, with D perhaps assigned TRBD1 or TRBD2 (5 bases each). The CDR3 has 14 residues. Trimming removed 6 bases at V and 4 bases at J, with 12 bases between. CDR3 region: CASRRGESTGELFF. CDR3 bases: TGTGCCAGCAGGCGAGGGGAATCCACCGGGGAGCTGTTTTTT.

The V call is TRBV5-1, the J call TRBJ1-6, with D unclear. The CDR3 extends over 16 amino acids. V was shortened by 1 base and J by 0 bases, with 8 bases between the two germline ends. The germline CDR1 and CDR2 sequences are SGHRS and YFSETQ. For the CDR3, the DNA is TGCGCCAGCAGCTTGACCGCTAGCTCCTATAATTCACCCCTCCACTTT. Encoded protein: CASSLTASSYNSPLHF.

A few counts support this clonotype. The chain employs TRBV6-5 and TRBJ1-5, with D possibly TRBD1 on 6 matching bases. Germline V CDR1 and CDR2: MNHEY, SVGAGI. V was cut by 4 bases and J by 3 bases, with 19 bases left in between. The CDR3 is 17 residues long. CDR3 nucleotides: TGTGCCAGCAGTTCCAGACAGTCTGGGGGACACAATCAGCCCCAGCATTTT. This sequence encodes CASSSRQSGGHNQPQHF.

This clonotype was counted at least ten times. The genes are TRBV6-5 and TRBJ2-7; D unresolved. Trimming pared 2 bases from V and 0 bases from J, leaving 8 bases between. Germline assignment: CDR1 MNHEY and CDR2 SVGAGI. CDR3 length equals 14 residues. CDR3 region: CASSYRQSSYEQYF. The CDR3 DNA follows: TGTGCCAGCAGTTACAGGCAGAGCTCCTACGAGCAGTACTTC.

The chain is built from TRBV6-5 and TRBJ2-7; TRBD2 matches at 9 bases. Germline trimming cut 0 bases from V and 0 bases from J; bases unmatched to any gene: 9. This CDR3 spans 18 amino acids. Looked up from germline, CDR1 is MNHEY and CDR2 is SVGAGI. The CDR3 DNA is TGTGCCAGCAGTTACTCGAGATTAGCGGGGGCCGACTCCTACGAGCAGTACTTC. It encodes CASSYSRLAGADSYEQYF.

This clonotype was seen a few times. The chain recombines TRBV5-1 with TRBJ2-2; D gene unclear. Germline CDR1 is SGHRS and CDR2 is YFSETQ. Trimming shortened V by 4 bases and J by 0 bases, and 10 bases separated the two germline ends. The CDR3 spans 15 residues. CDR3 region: CASSPRTSNTGELFF. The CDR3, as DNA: TGCGCCAGCAGCCCACGGACGTCGAACACCGGGGAGCTGTTTTTT.

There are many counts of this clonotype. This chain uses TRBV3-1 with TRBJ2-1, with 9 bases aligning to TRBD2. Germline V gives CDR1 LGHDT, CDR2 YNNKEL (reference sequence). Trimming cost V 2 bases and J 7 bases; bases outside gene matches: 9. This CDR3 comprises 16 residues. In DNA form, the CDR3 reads TGTGCCAGCAGCCAAACCCTAGCGGGGCTGGGGAATGAGCAGTTCTTC. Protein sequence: CASSQTLAGLGNEQFF.